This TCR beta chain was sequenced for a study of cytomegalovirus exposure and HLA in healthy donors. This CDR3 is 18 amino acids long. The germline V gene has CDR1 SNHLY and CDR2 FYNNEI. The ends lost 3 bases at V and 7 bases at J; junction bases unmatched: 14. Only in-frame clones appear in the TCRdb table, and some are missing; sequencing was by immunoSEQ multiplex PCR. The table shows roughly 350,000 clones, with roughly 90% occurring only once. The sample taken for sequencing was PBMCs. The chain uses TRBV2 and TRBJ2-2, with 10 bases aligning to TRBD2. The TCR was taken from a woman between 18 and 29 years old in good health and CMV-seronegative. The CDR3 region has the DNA TGTGCCAGCAGTGATCTTCTTAGGCTAGCGGGAGCGGGCGGGGAGCTGTTTTTT. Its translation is CASSDLLRLAGAGGELFF.